This T cell receptor beta chain is drawn from a study of blood T cell repertoires in COVID-19. For the study at large: COVID-19 samples from acute and convalescent phases originated in the United States, Italy and Spain. T cells, B-cell-depleted T cells, or PBMCs provided the cDNA or gDNA that served as material.

Germline CDR1 SGHTA, CDR2 FQGNSA. CDR3 length: 15 amino acids. V was shortened by 1 base and J by 0 bases, with 8 bases between the two germline ends. Methods used by the authors: Reference gene primer amplification gave estimated nucleated cell counts. The table came from immunoSEQ multiplex PCR; TCRdb's copy has only in-frame clones and leaves some out. Clone size and V and J calls were adopted from that table, with D and trimming inferred from the DNA. The sample has approximately 12,000 clones, approximately 91% seen once. The receptor was isolated from a woman in her 70s with active COVID-19. The V gene is TRBV7-2, the J gene TRBJ2-3; D remains unclear. What was sequenced was peripheral blood. This CDR3 reads CASSLGEASTDTQYF. The CDR3 region has the DNA TGTGCCAGCAGCTTAGGCGAAGCTAGCACAGATACGCAGTATTTT.